This TCR beta chain originates from a study of CD8 T cells in ankylosing spondylitis. Overall study results and limits: Reports say disease-linked clones showed up significantly more in matched ankylosing spondylitis synovial fluid. Apparently characteristic of ankylosing spondylitis blood was a TCR beta motif (under ten highly homologous variants).

The V end was cut by 6 bases, the J end by 0 bases, with 12 bases between. This CDR3 has 14 amino acids. Germline V gene sequence: CDR1 DFQATT, CDR2 SNEGSKA (reference sequence). This clonotype appeared many times. Its antigen remains unidentified. Making use of molecular barcodes, quantitative 5'-RACE generated TCR beta libraries. One entry per CDR3 protein results from TCRdb running MiXCR on the 5' RACE reads. The sample holds fewer than 550,000 distinct CDR3 sequences, about 5.7% seen once. V and J are TRBV20-1 and TRBJ2-1; D ambiguous. The TCR comes from a male donor with ankylosing spondylitis. The sequencing sample was made of blood, either unsorted or a sorted T cell fraction (not recorded which). This CDR3 is CSAEAPSSYNEQFF. The CDR3 bases are TGCAGTGCAGAAGCACCGAGCTCCTACAATGAGCAGTTCTTC.